What follows are 24 T cell receptor beta chains derived from one specimen sequenced in a study of OX40 agonist ivuxolimab in advanced cancers. The method was immunoSEQ multiplex PCR; TCRdb's version includes in-frame clones alone and lacks a portion of them. This table holds under 90,000 clones, around 82% found once. Sequencing was performed on CD4+ or CD8+ T cells sorted from blood, taken in a trial of the OX40 agonist ivuxolimab. Receptor source: an adult with an advanced solid tumor such as melanoma, head and neck, liver or kidney cancer.

The chain recombines TRBV7-9 with TRBJ2-6; possibly TRBD1 for D (6 bases). CDR1 SEHNR and CDR2 FQNEAQ come from the germline V gene (reference sequence). V dropped 5 bases and J dropped 4 bases, with 24 bases sitting between them. The CDR3 length is 19 residues. CDR3: CASSPWWSAGARGANVLTF. As DNA, the CDR3 is TGTGCCAGCAGCCCGTGGTGGTCGGCAGGGGCGCGGGGGGCCAACGTCCTGACTTTC. The full variable domain, with the rest looked up from reference TRBV7-9 and TRBJ2-6, is DTGVSQNPRHKITKRGQNVTFRCDPISEHNRLYWYRQTLGQGPEFLTYFQNEAQLEKSRLLSDRFSAERPKGSFSTLEIQRTEQGDSAMYLCASSPWWSAGARGANVLTFGAGSRLTVL.

This chain uses TRBV10-1 with TRBJ2-1; D perhaps matches TRBD2 (5 bases). The V and J ends lost 2 bases and 6 bases respectively, with 11 bases between them. This CDR3 is 14 amino acids long. Germline lookup yields CDR1 WNHNN and CDR2 SYGVQD (reference sequence). The CDR3: CASSEGPSGNEQFF. The CDR3 coding sequence is TGCGCCAGCAGTGAGGGGCCCAGCGGCAATGAGCAGTTCTTC.

The chain joins TRBV6-1 to TRBJ1-1; 12 bases fit TRBD1. CDR1 MNHNS and CDR2 SASEGT come from the germline V gene. The CDR3 is 15 residues long. Trimming at V came to 7 bases and at J to 4 bases, leaving 7 bases not matched to a gene. The CDR3 nucleotides are TGTGCCAGCAACGGGGACAGGGGGCGGGGCACTGAAGCTTTCTTT. This translates into CASNGDRGRGTEAFF.

This sequence joins TRBV28 and TRBJ2-7, with 11 bases lining up with TRBD2. The CDR3 has 17 residues. The V gene end was trimmed by 6 bases and the J gene end by 7 bases; junction bases not matched to a gene: 17. Germline V gives CDR1 MDHEN, CDR2 SYDVKM. CDR3 sequence: CASSPISALAGGEEQYF. CDR3 DNA sequence: TGTGCCAGCAGCCCCATCTCAGCCCTAGCGGGAGGCGAAGAGCAGTACTTC.

The rearrangement joins TRBV15 to TRBJ2-7, with 9 bases lining up with TRBD1. The CDR3 runs 17 residues. Germline values: CDR1 LNHNV, CDR2 YYDKDF (reference sequence). The V gene end was trimmed by 3 bases and the J gene end by 4 bases; junction bases not matched to a gene: 13. The CDR3: CATSSLLGTGRPYEQYF. Here the CDR3 DNA reads TGTGCCACCAGCAGCCTCCTGGGGACAGGGAGACCTTACGAGCAGTACTTC.

This chain connects TRBV5-1 to TRBJ2-7; D may be TRBD2 (6 bases). V lost 0 bases, J lost 1 base, and 11 bases lay in between. Germline CDR1 and CDR2: SGHRS and YFSETQ. CDR3 size: 15 residues. The CDR3: CASSLVGGTSYEQYF. The CDR3 DNA sequence: TGCGCCAGCAGCTTGGTGGGCGGGACTTCCTACGAGCAGTACTTC.

The chain combines TRBV18 with TRBJ2-6; 12 bases are a match to TRBD1. The V gene's germline CDR1 is KGHSH and CDR2 LQKENI. J was trimmed by 3 bases and V by 1 base; bases with no gene match: 4. This CDR3 contains 18 residues. The chain's CDR3 is CASSPLGTGGFGANVLTF. CDR3 DNA: TGTGCCAGCTCACCACTCGGGACAGGGGGCTTTGGGGCCAACGTCCTGACTTTC. Filled out from reference TRBV18 and TRBJ2-6, the complete variable domain reads NAGVMQNPRHLVRRRGQEARLRCSPMKGHSHVYWYRQLPEEGLKFMVYLQKENIIDESGMPKERFSAEFPKEGPSILRIQQVVRGDSAAYFCASSPLGTGGFGANVLTFGAGSRLTVL.

The V and J genes are TRBV7-9 and TRBJ2-5; TRBD2 agrees at 12 bases. The CDR3 is 15 amino acids. Germline CDR1 and CDR2: SEHNR and FQNEAQ (reference sequence). Trimming took 3 bases from V and 2 from J; bases not matched to a gene: 1. The CDR3 sequence is CASSFGTSGQETQYF. Here the CDR3 DNA reads TGTGCCAGCAGCTTCGGGACTAGCGGGCAAGAGACCCAGTACTTC.

The CDR3 loop is CASRPTGLYEQYF. The DNA for the CDR3 is TGTGCCAGCAGGCCCACAGGGCTATACGAGCAGTACTTC. The chain is built from TRBV6-5 and TRBJ2-7, with D tentatively TRBD1 (6 bases). This CDR3 region has 13 residues. From germline, CDR1 is MNHEY and CDR2 SVGAGI. Trimming took 6 bases from V and 4 from J, leaving 13 bases between them.

The V and J genes are TRBV9 and TRBJ1-2; tentatively, D is TRBD1 (5 bases). The CDR3 is made up of 15 amino acids. Trimming pared 3 bases from V and 5 bases from J, leaving 17 bases between. Germline CDR1 and CDR2: SGDLS and YYNGEE. The DNA for the CDR3 is TGTGCCAGCAGCGATGTAGGGGCGCGGATGTATGGCTACACCTTC. This encodes CASSDVGARMYGYTF. The full variable domain, its missing parts supplied by reference TRBV9 and TRBJ1-2, is DSGVTQTPKHLITATGQRVTLRCSPRSGDLSVYWYQQSLDQGLQFLIQYYNGEERAKGNILERFSAQQFPDLHSELNLSSLELGDSALYFCASSDVGARMYGYTFGSGTRLTVV.

The V call is TRBV18, the J call TRBJ1-1, with a tentative D call TRBD1 (5 bases). Trimming removed 8 bases from V and 1 base from J, with 17 bases in between. CDR3 length: 15 amino acids. CDR1 is KGHSH, CDR2 LQKENI, per germline. The CDR3 region has the DNA TGTGCCAGCACAACCGGGGCAGGGAGGAACACTGAAGCTTTCTTT. As protein: CASTTGAGRNTEAFF.

V is TRBV15 and J is TRBJ2-1; 7 bases fit TRBD1. CDR1 is LNHNV and CDR2 is YYDKDF in the germline V gene (reference sequence). The CDR3 is 16 residues long. V shed 1 base, J shed 5 bases, and the junction held 8 bases outside the gene matches. Here the CDR3 reads CATSRVKDRTNNEQFF. In DNA form, the CDR3 reads TGTGCCACCAGCAGAGTAAAGGACAGGACAAACAATGAGCAGTTCTTC.

This chain links TRBV6-5 with TRBJ1-4, with D perhaps matching TRBD1 (5 bases). Germline CDR1 reads MNHEY; CDR2 reads SVGAGI. V was shortened by 6 bases and J by 0 bases, with 11 bases between the two germline ends. The CDR3 is 15 residues long. CDR3 nucleotides: TGTGCCAGCAGCCCGAGGGGAGCAACTAATGAAAAACTGTTTTTT. Amino acid sequence: CASSPRGATNEKLFF.

This chain connects TRBV4-2 to TRBJ1-3; D call uncertain. CDR1 and CDR2 (germline): LGHNA, YNFKEQ. The CDR3 contains 15 residues. The V gene lost 0 bases and the J gene lost 2 bases, with 8 bases spanning the gap. CDR3 region: CASSQELVPGNTIYF. Here the CDR3 DNA reads TGTGCCAGCAGCCAAGAATTGGTACCTGGAAACACCATATATTTT.

The V call is TRBV5-6, the J call TRBJ2-6, with D maybe TRBD2 (6 bases). V was clipped by 4 bases and J by 0 bases, with 11 bases between them. There are 16 residues in the CDR3. Germline V CDR1 and CDR2: SGHDT, YYEEEE. CDR3 nucleotide sequence: TGTGCCAGCAGCAGGGCGGGGCCCTCTGGGGCCAACGTCCTGACTTTC. Translating it yields CASSRAGPSGANVLTF.

The rearrangement uses TRBV27 and TRBJ1-1; 7 bases align to TRBD1. The germline V gene encodes CDR1 MNHEY and CDR2 SMNVEV (reference sequence). CDR3 length: 14 residues. The junction had 6 bases not matched to a gene; V was cut back by 7 bases and J by 1 base. CDR3 amino acids: CASNVDRANTEAFF. CDR3 DNA sequence: TGTGCCAGCAACGTCGACAGGGCGAACACTGAAGCTTTCTTT.

J is TRBJ2-3 and V is TRBV9, with D uncertain. Germline values: CDR1 SGDLS, CDR2 YYNGEE. Trimming took 5 bases from V and 1 from J, leaving 11 bases between them. The CDR3 covers 14 residues. The CDR3, as DNA: TGTGCCAGCAGTATTCGGGTCGGCACAGATACGCAGTATTTT. It is translated as CASSIRVGTDTQYF.

This clone has just one count. The chain recombines TRBV28 with TRBJ1-2; D not certain. The CDR3 has 12 residues. Germline lookup yields CDR1 MDHEN and CDR2 SYDVKM. The V and J ends lost 6 bases and 4 bases respectively, with 9 bases between them. Written as DNA, the CDR3 is TGTGCCAGCAGCCAGGTGCTCTATGGCTACACCTTC. Encoded protein: CASSQVLYGYTF.

The rearrangement joins TRBV5-1 to TRBJ2-7; D is uncertain. Trimming took off 2 bases at V and 0 bases at J, with 9 bases between the two ends. This CDR3 comprises 14 residues. The germline V gene encodes CDR1 SGHRS and CDR2 YFSETQ. The CDR3 nucleotides are TGCGCCAGCAGCTTACAGTCTAGCTCCTACGAGCAGTACTTC. It yields the protein CASSLQSSSYEQYF. Filled out from reference TRBV5-1 and TRBJ2-7, the complete variable domain reads KAGVTQTPRYLIKTRGQQVTLSCSPISGHRSVSWYQQTPGQGLQFLFEYFSETQRNKGNFPGRFSGRQFSNSRSEMNVSTLELGDSALYLCASSLQSSSYEQYFGPGTRLTVT.

V and J are TRBV14 and TRBJ2-1; perhaps TRBD1 as D (6 bases). CDR1 SGHDN and CDR2 FVKESK come from the germline V gene. The ends were cut back, 4 bases at V and 7 bases at J, with 14 bases in the middle. This CDR3 has 14 residues. The chain's CDR3 is CASSRRPTGNEQFF. In DNA form, the CDR3 reads TGTGCCAGCAGCCGTAGACCGACAGGAAATGAGCAGTTCTTC. The full variable domain, in which reference TRBV14 and TRBJ2-1 provide the parts outside the CDR3, is EAGVTQFPSHSVIEKGQTVTLRCDPISGHDNLYWYRRVMGKEIKFLLHFVKESKQDESGMPNNRFLAERTGGTYSTLKVQPAELEDSGVYFCASSRRPTGNEQFFGPGTRLTVL.

The rearrangement joins TRBV10-3 to TRBJ1-4; tentatively, D is TRBD1 (5 bases). V lost 2 bases to trimming and J lost 11 bases, with 9 bases between them. There are 12 residues in the CDR3. The germline gives CDR1 ENHRY, CDR2 SYGVKD. This chain's CDR3 is CAISEIGEKLFF. CDR3 DNA sequence: TGTGCCATCAGTGAGATAGGGGAGAAACTGTTTTTT.

The chain joins TRBV10-3 to TRBJ2-4; 16 bases map to TRBD2. CDR1 is ENHRY, CDR2 SYGVKD, per germline. The length of the CDR3 is 20 residues. The V and J ends lost 2 bases and 0 bases, in that order; junction bases with no gene match: 7. In nucleotides, the CDR3 is TGTGCCATCAGTGAGGGGACTAGCGGGGGGGATTTCCTAGCCAAAAACATTCAGTACTTC. Protein: CAISEGTSGGDFLAKNIQYF.

This clone was seen a few times. The chain employs TRBV19 and TRBJ1-4; weak D call: TRBD1 (6 bases). This CDR3 comprises 14 residues. The germline gives CDR1 LNHDA, CDR2 SQIVND (reference sequence). V dropped 3 bases and J dropped 8 bases, with 13 bases sitting between them. CDR3 coding DNA: TGTGCCAGTAGTATTCGGGGGGCAGACGAAAAACTGTTTTTT. It encodes CASSIRGADEKLFF.

The chain recombines TRBV9 with TRBJ2-3; 8 bases fit TRBD2. The CDR3 contains 18 residues. In germline, CDR1 is SGDLS, CDR2 YYNGEE. After removal of 2 bases from V and 0 bases from J, the junction contained 11 bases not matched to a gene. CDR3 in amino acids: CASSVGLAGRSSTDTQYF. The CDR3 coding sequence is TGTGCCAGCAGCGTCGGGCTAGCGGGTCGCTCTAGCACAGATACGCAGTATTTT.